This T cell receptor (beta chain) comes out of a study of cytomegalovirus exposure and HLA in healthy donors. Nobody wrote down the CMV serostatus of this donor. PCR employed 60 Vbeta and 13 Jbeta primers. Repertoires were generated with immunoSEQ multiplex PCR, while TCRdb's copy carries only in-frame clones and drops some. The sample records 85,000 to 100,000 clones, roughly 60% being singletons. About this clone itself: Its specificity is not known.

The V end was cut by 10 bases, the J end by 3 bases, with 20 bases between. Germline V gene lookup returns CDR1 LNHDA and CDR2 SQIVND (reference sequence). The CDR3 runs 15 residues. Study-level findings and limits: Most TCRs appeared rarely, but some public TCRs recurred in many donors. Of the V segments, some could not be distinguished, including TRBV6-2 and TRBV6-3, and were excluded.

What was sequenced was PBMCs. The receptor was isolated from a human donor in good health. The V gene is TRBV19, the J gene TRBJ2-3; TRBD1 is a possible D gene (6 bases). The CDR3 spells CAKPEGVSGTDTQYF. The CDR3 nucleotides read TGTGCCAAACCAGAGGGGGTAAGTGGAACAGATACGCAGTATTTT.